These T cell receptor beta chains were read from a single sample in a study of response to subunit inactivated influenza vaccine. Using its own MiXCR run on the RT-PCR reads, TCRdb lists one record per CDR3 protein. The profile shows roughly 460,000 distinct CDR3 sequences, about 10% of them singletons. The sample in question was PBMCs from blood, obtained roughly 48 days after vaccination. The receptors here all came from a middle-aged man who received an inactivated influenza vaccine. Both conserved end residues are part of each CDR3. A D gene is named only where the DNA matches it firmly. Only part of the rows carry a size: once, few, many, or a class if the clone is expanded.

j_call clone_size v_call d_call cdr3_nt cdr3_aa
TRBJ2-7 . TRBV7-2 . TGTGCCAGCAGCTACGGTCCTAGGGACTCCACCTACGAGCAGTACTTC CASSYGPRDSTYEQYF
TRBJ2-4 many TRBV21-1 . TGTGCCAGCAGCACTAAGGAGCGGACAGTGATAGCCAAAAACATTCAGTACTTC CASSTKERTVIAKNIQYF
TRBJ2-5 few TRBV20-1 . TGCAGTGCTAGTGGGCTAAGCGTACAAGAGACCCAGTACTTC CSASGLSVQETQYF
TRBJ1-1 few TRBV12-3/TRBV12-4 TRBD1 TGTGCCAGCAGCAATACACAGGGGGCCCGCGGCACTGAAGCTTTCTTT CASSNTQGARGTEAFF
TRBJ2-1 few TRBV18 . TGTGCCAGCTCACCACGCGCCGTGGGCCCTGGGATCAATGAGCAGTTCTTC CASSPRAVGPGINEQFF
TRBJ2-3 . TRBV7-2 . TGTGCCAGCAGCTTAGCCCCCCGGAGCACAGATACGCAGTATTTT CASSLAPRSTDTQYF
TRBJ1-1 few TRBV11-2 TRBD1 TGTGCCAGCAGCGAAAGCACGACAGGGGGAGAGCGTTTCTTT CASSESTTGGERFF
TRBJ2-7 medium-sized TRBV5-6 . TGTGCCAGCAGCCCGGACAGACGCTCCTACGAGCAGTACTTC CASSPDRRSYEQYF
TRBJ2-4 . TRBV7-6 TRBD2 TGTGCCAGCAGCTTAGGAACCGGGACTAGCGGGGGCCTAGCCAAAAACATTCAGTACTTC CASSLGTGTSGGLAKNIQYF
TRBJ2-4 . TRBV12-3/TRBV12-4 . TGTGCCAGCAGTTTTGTGGGGGGGACATATCACTTC CASSFVGGTYHF
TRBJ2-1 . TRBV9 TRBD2 TGTGCCAGCAGCGTAGGGGTGGGAGGGCCGGTTGAGCAGTTCTTC CASSVGVGGPVEQFF
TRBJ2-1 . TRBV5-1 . TGCGCCAGCAGCTTGGCTAGTTTGGGTGATGAGCAGTTCTTC CASSLASLGDEQFF
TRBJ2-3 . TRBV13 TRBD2 TGTGCCAGCAGCCCCAGGGGTAGCGGGGGTCCAGATACGCAGTATTTT CASSPRGSGGPDTQYF
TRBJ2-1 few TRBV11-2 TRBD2 TGTGCCAGCAGCGCAAGACTAGCGGGAACCTACAATGAGCAGTTCTTC CASSARLAGTYNEQFF
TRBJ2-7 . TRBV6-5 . TGTGCCAGCAGTTACTCGAACGGGGCCACCAGCTACGAGCAGTACTTC CASSYSNGATSYEQYF
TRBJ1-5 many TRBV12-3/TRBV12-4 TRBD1 TGTGCCAGCAGTGGGACAGGGGGAAATCAGCCCCAGCATTTT CASSGTGGNQPQHF
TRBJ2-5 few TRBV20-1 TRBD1 TGCAGTGGATTCCCCCGGACAGGCCAAGAGACCCAGTACTTC CSGFPRTGQETQYF
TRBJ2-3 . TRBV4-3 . TGCGCCAGCAGCCAAGAAAGTTCCTTACGTGGACTCACAGATACGCAGTATTTT CASSQESSLRGLTDTQYF
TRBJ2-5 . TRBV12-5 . TGTGCTAGTGGGGGAGAGAATCTCCAAGAGACCCAGTACTTC CASGGENLQETQYF
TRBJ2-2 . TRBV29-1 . TGCAGCGCCTACAGTGGAACCTCGAACACCGGGGAGCTGTTTTTT CSAYSGTSNTGELFF
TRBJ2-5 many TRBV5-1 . TGCGCCAGCAGCCCGGAATCCCCCGGGACTCAAGAGACCCAGTACTTC CASSPESPGTQETQYF
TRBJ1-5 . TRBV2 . TGTGCCAGCAGTGTTTCCACCAATAGCAATCAGCCCCAGCATTTT CASSVSTNSNQPQHF
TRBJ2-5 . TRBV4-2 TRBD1 TGTGCCAGCAGCCCCCGGACAGGGGATGAGACCCAGTACTTC CASSPRTGDETQYF
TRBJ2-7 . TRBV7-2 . TGTGCCAGCAGCTTAGCGTTTCCCGCGAGTGAGCAGTACTTC CASSLAFPASEQYF
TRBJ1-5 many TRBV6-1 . TGTGCCAGCAGCCTCACGGGGGGTGGAGGCAATCAGCCCCAGCATTTT CASSLTGGGGNQPQHF
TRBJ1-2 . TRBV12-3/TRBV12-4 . TGTGCCAGCAGTTTACGGGGCAGGGCAGGTTATGGCTACACCTTC CASSLRGRAGYGYTF
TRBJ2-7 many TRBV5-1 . TGCGCCAGCAGCTTGGTCATCTCCTACGAGCAGTACTTC CASSLVISYEQYF
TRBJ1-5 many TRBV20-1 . TGCAGTGCAGTTCACCAGGGAAATCAGCCCCAGCATTTT CSAVHQGNQPQHF
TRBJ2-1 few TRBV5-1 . TGCGCCAGCAGCCTCGACGTGATCGGGAGCTCCTACAATGAGCAGTTCTTC CASSLDVIGSSYNEQFF
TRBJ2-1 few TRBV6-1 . TGTGCCAGCAGTGAAGGGAGGCCTTACAATGAGCAGTTCTTC CASSEGRPYNEQFF
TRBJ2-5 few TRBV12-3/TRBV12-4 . TGTGCCAGCACCTCCTGGGACCTGTCAGGCGAGACCCAGTACTTC CASTSWDLSGETQYF
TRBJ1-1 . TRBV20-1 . TGCAGTGCTAGAGATGGCCAGGGACCGATGAACACTGAAGCTTTCTTT CSARDGQGPMNTEAFF